The TCR beta chain under discussion was sequenced for a study of shared clonotypes between healthy human individuals. Study background: Donors had three CD4 naive, three CD4 memory, two CD8 naive and one CD8 memory plate apiece.

CDR3 size: 13 residues. Germline CDR1 and CDR2: SNHLY and FYNNEI. Trimming took 2 bases from V and 7 from J, leaving 9 bases between them. Sequenced by immunoSEQ multiplex PCR; TCRdb stores in-frame clones only, minus some. The sample holds roughly 2,000,000 clones, around 95% seen once. CD45RO negativity and positive selection for CCR7 defined naive CD8 cells, a population that excluded terminally differentiated effector memory CD45RA+ cells. The V gene is TRBV2, the J gene TRBJ2-1; TRBD2 might be the D (6 bases). The receptor was derived from a young man in good health. Some clones in this sample may be carry-over from other donors' samples. Sequencing used naive CD8+ T cells from PBMCs. CDR3: CASSEREFNEQFF. The CDR3 bases are TGTGCCAGCAGTGAACGGGAGTTTAATGAGCAGTTCTTC.